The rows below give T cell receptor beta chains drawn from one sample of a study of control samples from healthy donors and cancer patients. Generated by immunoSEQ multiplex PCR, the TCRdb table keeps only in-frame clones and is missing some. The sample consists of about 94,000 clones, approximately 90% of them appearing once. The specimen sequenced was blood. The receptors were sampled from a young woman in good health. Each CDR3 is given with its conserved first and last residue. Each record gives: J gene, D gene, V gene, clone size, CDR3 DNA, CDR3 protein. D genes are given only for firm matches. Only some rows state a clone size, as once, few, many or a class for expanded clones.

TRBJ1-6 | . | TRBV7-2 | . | TGTGCCAGCAGCCGCGTCGGACCTTCACCCCTCCACTTT | CASSRVGPSPLHF
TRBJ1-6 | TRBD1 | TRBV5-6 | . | TGTGCCAGCAGCTTGGGACAGGGGGATAATTCACCCCTCCACTTT | CASSLGQGDNSPLHF
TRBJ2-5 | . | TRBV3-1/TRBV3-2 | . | TGTGCCAGCAGCCCCTCTGAATTAGAGACCCAGTACTTC | CASSPSELETQYF
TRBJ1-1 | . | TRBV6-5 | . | TGTGCCAGCAGTTACTCGGGAGACGGAGTAGCTTTCTTT | CASSYSGDGVAFF
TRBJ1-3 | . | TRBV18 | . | TGTGCCAGCTCAGCCCAGGGACCTGGAAACACCATATATTTT | CASSAQGPGNTIYF
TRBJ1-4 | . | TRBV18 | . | TGTGCCAGCTCACGGGAGTTGGCGGCGGCTGAAAAACTGTTTTTT | CASSRELAAAEKLFF
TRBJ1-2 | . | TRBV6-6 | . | TGTGCCAGCAGTTCCCCCCGGTCCAGGATAGGCTACACCTTC | CASSSPRSRIGYTF
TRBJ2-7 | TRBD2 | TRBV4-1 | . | TGCGCCAGCAGCCAACAAGGACTAGCGGGACCCTACGAGCAGTACTTC | CASSQQGLAGPYEQYF
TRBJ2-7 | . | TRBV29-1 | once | TGCAGCGTTGAATGGGACCCGGCCGGAGGGCAGCAGTACTTC | CSVEWDPAGGQQYF
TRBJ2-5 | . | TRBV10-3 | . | TGTGCCATCAGTGATATCCTGTACCAAGAGACCCAGTACTTC | CAISDILYQETQYF
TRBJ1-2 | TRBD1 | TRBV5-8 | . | TGTGCCAGCAGCCCCGGGACAGATAACTATGGCTACACCTTC | CASSPGTDNYGYTF
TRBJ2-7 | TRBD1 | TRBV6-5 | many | TGTGCCAGCAGGGGTACCGGGACAGGGACCTACGAGCAGTACTTC | CASRGTGTGTYEQYF
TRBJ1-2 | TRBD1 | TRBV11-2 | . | TGTGCCAGCAGCTTACTTGGACAGGGGGATGGCTACACCTTC | CASSLLGQGDGYTF
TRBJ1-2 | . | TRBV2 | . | TGTGCCAGCAAGTCAGGGGCGGGTGGCTACACCTTC | CASKSGAGGYTF
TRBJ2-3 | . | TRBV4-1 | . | TGCGCCAGCAGCGTCCGGGACGGAGATACGCAGTATTTT | CASSVRDGDTQYF
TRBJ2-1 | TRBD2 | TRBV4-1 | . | TGCGCCAGCAGCCAAGGTTTAGCGGGGGGCTCCTCTAATGGGCAGTTCTTC | CASSQGLAGGSSNGQFF
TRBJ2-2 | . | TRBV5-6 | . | TGTGCCAGCAGCTCCCAAAGGGGTAACACCGGGGAGCTGTTTTTT | CASSSQRGNTGELFF
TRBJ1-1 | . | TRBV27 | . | TGTGCCAGCAGTTCGACGGACCCTAACACTGAAGCTTTCTTT | CASSSTDPNTEAFF
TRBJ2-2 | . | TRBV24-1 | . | TGTGCCACCAGTGATTTTTGGGAAAAAGGAGGCACCGGGGAGCTGTTTTTT | CATSDFWEKGGTGELFF
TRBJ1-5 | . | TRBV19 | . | TGTGCCAGTAGTAGGAGGGGCGGCAGGGGAAGAAGTCGCAATCAGCCCCAGCATTTT | CASSRRGGRGRSRNQPQHF
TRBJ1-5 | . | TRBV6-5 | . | TGTGCCAGCGGAGCCAGCAATCAGCCCCAGCATTTT | CASGASNQPQHF
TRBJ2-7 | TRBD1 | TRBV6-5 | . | TGTGCCAGCAGTTACTCGACAGGGGGGGTTTACGAGCAGTACTTC | CASSYSTGGVYEQYF
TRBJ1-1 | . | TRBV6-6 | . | TGTGCCAGCGCCCCCTTGGCGGGGAGCACTGAAGCTTTCTTT | CASAPLAGSTEAFF
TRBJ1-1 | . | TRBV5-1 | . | TGCGCCAGCAGCACGATGACGACAGAGCTCACTGAAGCTTTCTTT | CASSTMTTELTEAFF
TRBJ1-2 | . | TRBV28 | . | TGTGCCAGCAGCTCAACCGGGACACAATATGGCTACACCTTC | CASSSTGTQYGYTF
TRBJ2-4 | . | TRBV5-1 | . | TGCGCCAGCAGCAACTCGGACTGGACGGTACAACTAGCCAAAAACATTCAGTACTTC | CASSNSDWTVQLAKNIQYF
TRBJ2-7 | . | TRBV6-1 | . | TGTGCCAGCAGTGAAGCGCCATCTGGAGGGGAGCAGTACTTC | CASSEAPSGGEQYF
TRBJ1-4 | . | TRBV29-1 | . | TGCAGCGTGGAGACACTTACTAATGAAAAACTGTTTTTT | CSVETLTNEKLFF
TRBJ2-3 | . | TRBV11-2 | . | TGTGCCAGCAGCCCTAATCCTACCGTTACGCAGTATTTT | CASSPNPTVTQYF